The source of this T cell receptor (beta chain) is a study of blood T cell repertoires in COVID-19. Study in general: From the United States, Italy and Spain came samples of acute and convalescent COVID-19. PBMCs, B-cell-depleted T cells, or T cells were the source of the cDNA or gDNA that made up the material.

In the original workflow: Estimates of nucleated cell counts were drawn from the amplification of reference gene primers. Libraries were prepared by immunoSEQ multiplex PCR; TCRdb keeps only in-frame clonotypes and omits some of them. V and J calls and clone size are given by that table; D and trimming were obtained from the DNA. The sample lists a few hundred thousand clones, around 84% seen once, with about 4.8% in the top ten. The V end was cut by 3 bases, the J end by 0 bases, with 11 bases between. The germline V gene encodes CDR1 SNHLY and CDR2 FYNNEI. The CDR3 sequence is 16 residues long. This clone was seen only once.

The sequenced sample was peripheral blood. V usage is TRBV2 and J usage is TRBJ2-2; maybe TRBD1 (6 bases). The receptor's source is a man aged 45-60 years with acute or convalescent COVID-19. CDR3 protein: CASSDGTPANTGELFF. In nucleotides, the CDR3 is TGTGCCAGCAGTGACGGGACACCCGCGAACACCGGGGAGCTGTTTTTT.